A single sample is the source of the 24 T cell receptor beta chains below, sequenced in a study of CD8 T cells in ankylosing spondylitis (dated by TCRdb to about 2017). Library construction relied on 5' RACE. Instrument used: Illumina HiSeq 2500. TCRdb reworked the public reads: Q25 trimming with fastp, MiXCR clone assembly, productive beta chains retained. Each CDR3 protein appears once, grouped with its most common genes and DNA. This sample is represented by 130,000 or so distinct CDR3 sequences; around 7% of them were singletons. The ten top clones hold less than 15% of the sample. Specimen: blood, either unsorted or a sorted T cell fraction (not recorded which). The receptors originated from a male donor with ankylosing spondylitis or in good health (not recorded which).

Only a few counts were recorded for this clonotype. This may be a read error, as it is one base from a much larger clone. The chain links TRBV6-2 or TRBV6-3 to TRBJ1-3; D perhaps matches TRBD1 (5 bases). Germline loops: CDR1 MNHEY, CDR2 SVGEGT. CDR3 length: 17 residues. CDR3 nucleotides: TGTGCCAGCAGCCCCTCCGGACACCCAAACTCTGGAAACCCCATATATTTT. Its translation is CASSPSGHPNSGNPIYF.

This clonotype was found many times. The CDR3 here is CASSLTGQGFNSPLHF. CDR3 nucleotide sequence: TGCGCCAGCAGCTTGACGGGACAGGGCTTTAATTCACCCCTCCACTTT. J is TRBJ1-6 and V is TRBV5-1, with 9 bases lining up with TRBD1. The CDR3 consists of 16 residues. Germline CDR1 and CDR2: SGHRS and YFSETQ. Trimming cost V 1 base and J 6 bases; bases outside gene matches: 5. Filled out from reference TRBV5-1 and TRBJ1-6, the complete variable domain reads KAGVTQTPRYLIKTRGQQVTLSCSPISGHRSVSWYQQTPGQGLQFLFEYFSETQRNKGNFPGRFSGRQFSNSRSEMNVSTLELGDSALYLCASSLTGQGFNSPLHFGNGTRLTVT.

In its sample, this clonotype was seen many times. The chain joins TRBV7-2 to TRBJ2-5; D ambiguous. This CDR3 has 11 residues. V was trimmed by 2 bases and J by 9 bases, leaving 7 bases between them. Germline V gene sequence: CDR1 SGHTA, CDR2 FQGNSA. The CDR3 loop is CASSLRFAQYF. The CDR3 DNA sequence: TGTGCCAGCAGCTTAAGGTTCGCCCAGTACTTC.

This clonotype was seen more than once but under ten times. This rearrangement joins TRBV5-1 to TRBJ2-1, with 11 bases aligning to TRBD1. J gave up 7 bases and V 3 bases, and 6 bases lay outside the gene matches. The CDR3 sequence is 15 residues long. Germline V gene sequence: CDR1 SGHRS, CDR2 YFSETQ. The CDR3 DNA is TGCGCCAGCAGCTCGCCGGGACAGGGGGGGAATGAGCAGTTCTTC. It translates to CASSSPGQGGNEQFF.

The V call is TRBV11-3, the J call TRBJ2-3, with 7 positions matching TRBD2. The CDR3 loop spans 15 amino acids. Germline CDR1 SGHNT, CDR2 YENEEA. V was clipped by 2 bases and J by 2 bases; unmatched bases: 4. CDR3 coding DNA: TGTGCCAGCAGCTTACGGGGGGAAGTCACAGATACGCAGTATTTT. Amino acid sequence: CASSLRGEVTDTQYF.

In this sample, this clonotype turned up many times. The chain's CDR3 is CASSLAGGGATNEKLFF. CDR3 bases: TGCGCCAGCAGCTTGGCTGGGGGCGGTGCAACTAATGAAAAACTGTTTTTT. This chain uses TRBV5-1 with TRBJ1-4; D may be TRBD1 (6 bases). CDR3 length equals 17 residues. Trimming took off 0 bases at V and 0 bases at J, with 12 bases between the two ends. Per the germline V gene, CDR1 is SGHRS and CDR2 is YFSETQ.

This clonotype was recorded many times. The gene calls are TRBV16 and TRBJ2-1, with D possibly being TRBD1 (8 bases). Germline CDR1 and CDR2: KGHSY and FQNENV. The CDR3 is 15 amino acids. The V gene lost 4 bases and the J gene lost 3 bases, with 13 bases spanning the gap. This CDR3 is CASSRNRGGYNEQFF. The CDR3 DNA reads as TGTGCCAGCAGCCGAAACAGGGGGGGCTACAATGAGCAGTTCTTC.

The sample holds many counts of this clonotype. The chain recombines TRBV5-1 with TRBJ1-2, with D maybe TRBD1 (5 bases). Germline assignment: CDR1 SGHRS and CDR2 YFSETQ. The CDR3 extends over 15 amino acids. V lost 4 bases to trimming and J lost 5 bases, with 18 bases between them. The CDR3 here is CASSPGTAGPYGYTF. CDR3 coding DNA: TGCGCCAGCAGCCCAGGGACCGCAGGCCCTTATGGCTACACCTTC.

This clonotype has just a few counts. This chain connects TRBV20-1 to TRBJ2-4; D is possibly TRBD1 (6 bases). The CDR3 spans 15 residues. The V end was cut by 1 base, the J end by 0 bases, with 10 bases between. CDR1 is DFQATT, CDR2 SNEGSKA, per germline (reference sequence). CDR3 loop: CSARGTGLAKNIQYF. CDR3 nucleotides: TGCAGTGCTAGAGGTACAGGGCTAGCCAAAAACATTCAGTACTTC.

This clonotype was observed at least ten times. The rearrangement uses TRBV5-1 and TRBJ2-7, with 8 nucleotides matching TRBD2. The V gene's germline CDR1 is SGHRS and CDR2 YFSETQ. This CDR3 has 16 residues. Trimming cost V 0 bases and J 0 bases; bases outside gene matches: 5. The CDR3 bases are TGCGCCAGCAGCTTGGCCGGGGGGGTTAGCTCCTACGAGCAGTACTTC. Translation gives CASSLAGGVSSYEQYF.

This clonotype showed up many times. This chain links TRBV12-3 or TRBV12-4 with TRBJ2-5, with a weak D call TRBD2 (6 bases). V lost 0 bases to trimming and J lost 4 bases, with 15 bases between them. The CDR3 totals 16 residues. The CDR3 DNA reads as TGTGCCAGCAGTTTAGCCCCTTTGGGAGGCGGAGAGACCCAGTACTTC. Protein product: CASSLAPLGGGETQYF.

This clonotype was counted many times. The chain is built from TRBV5-1 and TRBJ2-3; 9 bases map to TRBD1. Germline CDR1 reads SGHRS; CDR2 reads YFSETQ. The CDR3 loop spans 19 amino acids. V trimming: 4 bases; J trimming: 0 bases; junction bases outside the gene matches: 15. The CDR3 here is CASSPGTGNPSFSTDTQYF. The CDR3 DNA sequence: TGCGCCAGCAGCCCTGGGACAGGGAACCCCTCTTTTAGCACAGATACGCAGTATTTT.

The sample holds many counts of this clonotype. The chain links TRBV3-1 to TRBJ2-5, with 12 bases identical to TRBD2. The CDR3 totals 16 residues. The germline V gene encodes CDR1 LGHDT and CDR2 YNNKEL (reference sequence). J lost 4 bases, V lost 2 bases, and 5 bases had no gene match. As DNA, the CDR3 is TGTGCCAGCAGCCAAACAACTAGCGGGAGGAGAGAGACCCAGTACTTC. This gives the protein CASSQTTSGRRETQYF.

This clonotype occurred many times. The chain recombines TRBV20-1 with TRBJ2-1; D call uncertain. V dropped 6 bases and J dropped 8 bases, with 11 bases sitting between them. This CDR3 region has 11 residues. CDR1 is DFQATT and CDR2 is SNEGSKA in the germline V gene (reference sequence). Here the CDR3 DNA reads TGCAGTGCAGAGACCACGGATGAGCAGTTCTTC. This gives the protein CSAETTDEQFF.

The gene calls are TRBV12-3 or TRBV12-4 and TRBJ2-7; TRBD1 matches 9 bases. The ends lost 6 bases at V and 5 bases at J; junction bases unmatched: 8. This CDR3 is built from 14 residues. CDR3 DNA sequence: TGTGCCAGCAGAACCGGGACAGGGCGCCACGAGCAGTACTTC. It encodes CASRTGTGRHEQYF.

This clonotype was seen many times. V and J are TRBV29-1 and TRBJ2-5; D is possibly TRBD1 (6 bases). V gave up 5 bases and J gave up 4 bases, with 14 bases separating them. The CDR3 consists of 13 residues. Germline V gene sequence: CDR1 SQVTM, CDR2 ANQGSEA. This CDR3 reads CSVTRQVAETQYF. Written as DNA, the CDR3 is TGCAGCGTTACCCGACAGGTTGCAGAGACCCAGTACTTC.

This clonotype was seen ten or more times. The CDR3 loop reads CASSRDRVLDEQYF. In DNA form, the CDR3 reads TGTGCCAGCAGCCGGGACAGGGTTTTGGACGAGCAGTACTTC. V is TRBV7-9 and J is TRBJ2-7; 9 nucleotides match TRBD1. The CDR3 has 14 amino acids. Per the germline V gene, CDR1 is SEHNR and CDR2 is FQNEAQ (reference sequence). Germline trimming cut 5 bases from V and 5 bases from J; bases unmatched to any gene: 7.

This clonotype was counted a few times. This chain uses TRBV19 with TRBJ2-7, with TRBD1 as a possible D gene (6 bases). There are 14 residues in the CDR3. Germline values: CDR1 LNHDA, CDR2 SQIVND (reference sequence). The germline V and J ends were trimmed by 5 bases and 2 bases, with 13 bases remaining between them. CDR3 DNA sequence: TGTGCCAGTAGTGGGACACATTTACCCTACGAGCAGTACTTC. Translation gives CASSGTHLPYEQYF.

In this sample, this clonotype turned up many times. The chain has TRBV4-1 and TRBJ1-5; TRBD1 might be the D (6 bases). Per germline, CDR1 MGHRA and CDR2 YSYEKL. V shed 3 bases and J shed 4 bases, with 16 bases lying between them. CDR3 size: 16 residues. CDR3 DNA sequence: TGCGCCAGCAGCCAGGGGACGGGGGCTTTTAATCAGCCCCAGCATTTT. It encodes CASSQGTGAFNQPQHF.

This clonotype was detected many times. This sequence joins TRBV4-1 and TRBJ2-2; no clear D. This CDR3 has 12 amino acids. Trimming took off 1 base at V and 6 bases at J, with 3 bases between the two ends. Germline CDR1 reads MGHRA; CDR2 reads YSYEKL. CDR3 region: CASSQVPGELFF. The CDR3 DNA reads TGCGCCAGCAGCCAAGTCCCCGGGGAGCTGTTTTTT.

This clonotype was picked up many times. The V gene is TRBV5-1, the J gene TRBJ1-1; D remains ambiguous. The V end lost 0 bases, the J end lost 5 bases, and 20 bases lay between the germline ends. The CDR3 loop spans 17 amino acids. Germline CDR1 SGHRS, CDR2 YFSETQ. The CDR3 spells CASSLAAGGHKSTEAFF. The CDR3 coding sequence is TGCGCCAGCAGCTTGGCGGCCGGCGGCCACAAGAGTACTGAAGCTTTCTTT.

This clonotype has at least ten counts. The genes are TRBV5-1 and TRBJ2-7; possibly TRBD2 for D (6 bases). The CDR3 has 16 amino acids. The V gene's germline CDR1 is SGHRS and CDR2 YFSETQ. V dropped 4 bases and J dropped 2 bases, with 19 bases sitting between them. Here the CDR3 reads CASSHIPGLFAYEQYF. In DNA, the CDR3 is TGCGCCAGCAGCCATATCCCGGGACTGTTCGCCTACGAGCAGTACTTC.

This clonotype has at least ten counts. The chain joins TRBV7-9 to TRBJ1-1; the D is unclear. The CDR3 is 13 amino acids. Germline V gene data show CDR1 as SEHNR and CDR2 as FQNEAQ (reference sequence). V was shortened by 6 bases and J by 1 base, with 9 bases between the two germline ends. The CDR3 protein is CASRDQANTEAFF. The CDR3 region has the DNA TGTGCCAGCAGAGACCAGGCGAACACTGAAGCTTTCTTT.

This clonotype was counted many times. The genes are TRBV7-9 and TRBJ2-3; TRBD2 might be the D (6 bases). The V gene's germline CDR1 is SEHNR and CDR2 FQNEAQ (reference sequence). Trimming cost V 1 base and J 4 bases, with 9 bases left between them. This CDR3 is built from 14 residues. CDR3 in DNA: TGTGCCAGCAGCTTAGTACTAGCCGCAGATACGCAGTATTTT. This sequence encodes CASSLVLAADTQYF. The variable domain in full, completed from reference TRBV7-9 and TRBJ2-3, reads DTGVSQNPRHKITKRGQNVTFRCDPISEHNRLYWYRQTLGQGPEFLTYFQNEAQLEKSRLLSDRFSAERPKGSFSTLEIQRTEQGDSAMYLCASSLVLAADTQYFGPGTRLTVL.